The present T cell receptor beta chain was sequenced within a study of post-analysis software for immune sequencing data. Study summary: The cohort encompassed relapsing-remitting, secondary progressive and progressive-relapsing multiple sclerosis disease courses.

The study, taken as a whole, reports: Under F measure analysis, samples from one preparation batch co-clustered strongly. TRBV segments more frequent in patients than in controls numbered roughly 5 and included TRBV5-6, TRBV5-1 and TRBV20-1. For normalized Chao1 diversity, multiple sclerosis patients scored significantly lower than controls did.

With regard to this clonotype: Its antigen is not known.

The V and J ends lost 0 bases and 5 bases respectively, with 16 bases between them. CDR3 length: 16 residues. The germline gives CDR1 LGHDT, CDR2 YNNKEL (reference sequence). Prepared TCR beta cDNA libraries contained unique molecular identifiers. There were about 1 to 10 million T cells, and about 500,000 cDNA molecules came from them. MiXCR, applied by TCRdb to the PCR reads, yields one record per CDR3 protein. The profile covers about 820,000 distinct CDR3 sequences, with roughly 58% appearing a single time and about 4.5% taken by the ten largest. The specimen sequenced was blood. The chain couples TRBV3-1 to TRBJ1-2; no reliable D call. The receptor was isolated from a girl aged 10 to 17 with multiple sclerosis. The CDR3 DNA sequence: TGTGCCAGCAGCCAAGATGCCGTCGCTTTACCGTATGGCTACACCTTC. It is translated as CASSQDAVALPYGYTF. The entire variable domain, with the rest obtained from reference TRBV3-1 and TRBJ1-2, is as follows: DTAVSQTPKYLVTQMGNDKSIKCEQNLGHDTMYWYKQDSKKFLKIMFSYNNKELIINETVPNRFSPKSPDKAHLNLHINSLELGDSAVYFCASSQDAVALPYGYTFGSGTRLTVV.